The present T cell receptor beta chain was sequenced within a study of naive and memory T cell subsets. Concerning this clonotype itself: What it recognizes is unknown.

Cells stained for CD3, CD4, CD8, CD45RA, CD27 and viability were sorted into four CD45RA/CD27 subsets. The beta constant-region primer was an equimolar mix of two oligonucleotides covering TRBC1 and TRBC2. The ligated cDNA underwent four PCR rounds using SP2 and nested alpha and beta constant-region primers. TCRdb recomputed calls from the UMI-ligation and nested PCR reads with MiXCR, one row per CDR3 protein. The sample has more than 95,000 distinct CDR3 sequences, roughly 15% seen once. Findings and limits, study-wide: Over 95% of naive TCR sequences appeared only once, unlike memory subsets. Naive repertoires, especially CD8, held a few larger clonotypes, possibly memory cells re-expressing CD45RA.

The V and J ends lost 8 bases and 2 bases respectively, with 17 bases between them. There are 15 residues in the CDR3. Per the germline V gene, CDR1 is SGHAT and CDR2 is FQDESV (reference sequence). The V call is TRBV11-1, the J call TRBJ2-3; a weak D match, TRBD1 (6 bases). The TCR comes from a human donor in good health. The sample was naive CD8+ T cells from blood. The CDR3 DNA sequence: TGTGCCAGCGGGACCTACCGGGACACCACAGATACGCAGTATTTT. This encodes CASGTYRDTTDTQYF. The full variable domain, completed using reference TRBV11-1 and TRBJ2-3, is EAEVAQSPRYKITEKSQAVAFWCDPISGHATLYWYRQILGQGPELLVQFQDESVVDDSQLPKDRFSAERLKGVDSTLKIQPAELGDSAMYLCASGTYRDTTDTQYFGPGTRLTVL.